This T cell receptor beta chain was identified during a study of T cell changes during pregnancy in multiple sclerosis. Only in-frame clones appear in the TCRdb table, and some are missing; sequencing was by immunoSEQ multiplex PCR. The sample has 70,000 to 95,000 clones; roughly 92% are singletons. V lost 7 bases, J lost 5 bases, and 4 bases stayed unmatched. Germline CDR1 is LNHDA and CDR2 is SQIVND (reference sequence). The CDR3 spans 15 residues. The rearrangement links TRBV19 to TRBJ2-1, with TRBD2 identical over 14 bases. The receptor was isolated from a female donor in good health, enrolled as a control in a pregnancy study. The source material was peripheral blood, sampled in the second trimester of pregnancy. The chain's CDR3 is CASNMGLAGDNEQFF. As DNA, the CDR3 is TGTGCCAGTAATATGGGACTAGCGGGGGACAATGAGCAGTTCTTC.